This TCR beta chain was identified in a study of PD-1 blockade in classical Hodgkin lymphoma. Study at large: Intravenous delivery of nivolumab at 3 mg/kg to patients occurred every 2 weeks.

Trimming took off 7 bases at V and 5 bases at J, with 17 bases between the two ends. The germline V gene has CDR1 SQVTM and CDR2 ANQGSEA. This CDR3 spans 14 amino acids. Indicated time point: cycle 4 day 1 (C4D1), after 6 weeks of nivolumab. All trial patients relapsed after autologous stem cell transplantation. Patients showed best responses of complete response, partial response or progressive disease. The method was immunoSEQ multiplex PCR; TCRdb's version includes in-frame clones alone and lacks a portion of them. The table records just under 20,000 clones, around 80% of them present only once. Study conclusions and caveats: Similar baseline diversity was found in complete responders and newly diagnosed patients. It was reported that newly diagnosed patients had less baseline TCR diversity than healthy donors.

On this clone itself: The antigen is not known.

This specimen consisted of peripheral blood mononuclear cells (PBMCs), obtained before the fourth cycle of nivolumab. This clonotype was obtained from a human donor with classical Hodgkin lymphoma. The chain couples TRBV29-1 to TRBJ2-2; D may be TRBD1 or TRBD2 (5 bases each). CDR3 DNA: TGCAGCGCAGGCAGGGACGGAGTGACCGGGGAGCTGTTTTTT. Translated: CSAGRDGVTGELFF.